The present T cell receptor beta chain was sequenced within a study of T-cell memory formation after mild COVID-19. About the research overall: TCR clusters were largely donor specific.

This clonotype was found a few times. No antigen is known for it. V shed 0 bases and J shed 4 bases, with 12 bases lying between them. CDR1 and CDR2 from the germline V gene are DFQATT and SNEGSKA (reference sequence). CDR3 length equals 14 residues. Points from the study as a whole: There was no confirmation that second-wave clones peaking on day 37 were SARS-CoV-2 specific. Detection of some responders pre-infection suggested pre-existing cross-reactive memory T cells participated.

TCRdb ran MiXCR on the 5' RACE reads and lists one entry per CDR3 protein. The sample lists just over 400,000 distinct CDR3 sequences; 23% were seen once. This TCR was sampled from an adult woman who had mild COVID-19 (a few samples of this study predate the infection). Cell type and time point are not known. The V gene is TRBV20-1, the J gene TRBJ1-1; D unresolved. The sequenced sample was PBMCs or a T cell subset sorted from them (not recorded which). The CDR3 DNA follows: TGCAGTGCTAGAGATTCGACACTGGTCACTGAAGCTTTCTTT. As protein: CSARDSTLVTEAFF.